The rows below give T cell receptor beta chains drawn from one sample of a study of early T cells in non-severe SARS-CoV-2 infection. From the 5' RACE reads, TCRdb called clonotypes with MiXCR, one entry per CDR3 protein. The sample lists about 73,000 distinct CDR3 sequences, around 15% occurring once. The sequenced material came from whole blood. All receptors come from an adult who was a healthcare worker with PCR-confirmed SARS-CoV-2 infection or an uninfected control (not recorded which). Each CDR3 is given with its conserved first and last residue. D genes are given only for firm matches. Rows give clone size only sometimes, using once, few, many, or a class for an expanded clone.

j_call: TRBJ1-5
v_call: TRBV20-1
d_call: TRBD1
clone_size: many
cdr3_aa: CSAKGAVGQGLYSNQPQHF
cdr3_nt: TGCAGTGCTAAGGGGGCCGTTGGACAGGGGTTATATAGCAATCAGCCCCAGCATTTT

j_call: TRBJ1-2
v_call: TRBV7-9
d_call: TRBD1
clone_size: few
cdr3_aa: CASSSQGGPVAGYTF
cdr3_nt: TGTGCCAGCAGCTCTCAAGGGGGCCCCGTAGCGGGCTACACCTTC

j_call: TRBJ2-1
v_call: TRBV29-1
d_call: NA
clone_size: few
cdr3_aa: CSVGGGLYNEQFF
cdr3_nt: TGCAGCGTTGGAGGGGGGCTATACAATGAGCAGTTCTTC

j_call: TRBJ2-7
v_call: TRBV7-2
d_call: NA
clone_size: many
cdr3_aa: CASSRWTQGYEQYF
cdr3_nt: TGTGCCAGCAGCCGCTGGACGCAAGGATACGAGCAGTACTTC

j_call: TRBJ2-1
v_call: TRBV6-2/TRBV6-3
d_call: TRBD2
clone_size: NA
cdr3_aa: CASSRSGLAMNEQFF
cdr3_nt: TGTGCCAGCAGTCGATCGGGACTAGCTATGAATGAGCAGTTCTTC

j_call: TRBJ2-5
v_call: TRBV7-2
d_call: NA
clone_size: NA
cdr3_aa: CASSLVSRDGETQYF
cdr3_nt: TGTGCCAGCAGCTTAGTTTCCAGGGACGGGGAGACCCAGTACTTC

j_call: TRBJ2-3
v_call: TRBV7-6
d_call: NA
clone_size: NA
cdr3_aa: CASKRGLSGGTQYF
cdr3_nt: TGTGCCAGCAAGAGAGGGCTTTCCGGCGGTACGCAGTATTTT

j_call: TRBJ2-3
v_call: TRBV4-2
d_call: NA
clone_size: NA
cdr3_aa: CASRGSPARDTQYF
cdr3_nt: TGTGCCAGCAGGGGGAGCCCGGCAAGAGATACGCAGTATTTT

j_call: TRBJ1-2
v_call: TRBV19
d_call: NA
clone_size: few
cdr3_aa: CSMVPFYGYTF
cdr3_nt: TGCTCCATGGTACCTTTCTATGGCTACACCTTC

j_call: TRBJ1-1
v_call: TRBV9
d_call: NA
clone_size: many
cdr3_aa: CASSVGAVMNTEAFF
cdr3_nt: TGTGCCAGCAGCGTAGGGGCAGTTATGAACACTGAAGCTTTCTTT

j_call: TRBJ2-1
v_call: TRBV20-1
d_call: NA
clone_size: few
cdr3_aa: CSASMASHSYNEQFF
cdr3_nt: TGCAGTGCTTCGATGGCTAGCCACTCCTACAATGAGCAGTTCTTC

j_call: TRBJ2-1
v_call: TRBV9
d_call: TRBD1
clone_size: few
cdr3_aa: CASSARTGGNNEQFF
cdr3_nt: TGTGCCAGCAGCGCCCGGACAGGGGGAAACAATGAGCAGTTCTTC

j_call: TRBJ2-5
v_call: TRBV5-1
d_call: NA
clone_size: few
cdr3_aa: CASSLARGAQETQYF
cdr3_nt: TGCGCCAGCAGCTTGGCGAGGGGGGCCCAAGAGACCCAGTACTTC

j_call: TRBJ2-6
v_call: TRBV4-2
d_call: NA
clone_size: few
cdr3_aa: CASSQEPWPNGANVLTF
cdr3_nt: TGTGCCAGCAGCCAGGAACCGTGGCCTAACGGGGCCAACGTCCTGACTTTC

j_call: TRBJ2-1
v_call: TRBV2
d_call: NA
clone_size: many
cdr3_aa: CASSEAGLGGKGF
cdr3_nt: TGTGCCAGCAGTGAAGCCGGCTTGGGGGGAAAGGGCTTC

j_call: TRBJ2-3
v_call: TRBV5-4
d_call: NA
clone_size: NA
cdr3_aa: CASSLMGSVSPF
cdr3_nt: TGTGCCAGCAGCTTGATGGGTTCGGTATCCCCCTTT

j_call: TRBJ2-1
v_call: TRBV7-2
d_call: TRBD1
clone_size: many
cdr3_aa: CASSFLWGRGRVNEQFF
cdr3_nt: TGTGCCAGCAGCTTTTTGTGGGGCAGGGGGCGCGTGAATGAGCAGTTCTTC

j_call: TRBJ1-1
v_call: TRBV5-8
d_call: NA
clone_size: NA
cdr3_aa: CASSPWTSRNTEAFF
cdr3_nt: TGTGCCAGCAGCCCCTGGACAAGCAGGAACACTGAAGCTTTCTTT

j_call: TRBJ2-6
v_call: TRBV28
d_call: NA
clone_size: many
cdr3_aa: CASSKDISPGANVLTF
cdr3_nt: TGTGCCAGCAGTAAGGACATTTCCCCTGGGGCCAACGTCCTGACTTTC

j_call: TRBJ2-2
v_call: TRBV30
d_call: TRBD2
clone_size: few
cdr3_aa: CAWSRGGSTGELFF
cdr3_nt: TGTGCCTGGAGTCGGGGAGGGAGCACCGGGGAGCTGTTTTTT

j_call: TRBJ1-6
v_call: TRBV6-5
d_call: TRBD1
clone_size: NA
cdr3_aa: CASCPWGGGQDNSPLHF
cdr3_nt: TGTGCCAGCTGCCCTTGGGGTGGGGGACAGGATAATTCACCCCTCCACTTT

j_call: TRBJ2-4
v_call: TRBV7-9
d_call: TRBD1
clone_size: many
cdr3_aa: CASSLLAGQGGGNIQYF
cdr3_nt: TGTGCCAGCAGCTTACTCGCCGGACAGGGAGGAGGAAACATTCAGTACTTC

j_call: TRBJ2-5
v_call: TRBV27
d_call: NA
clone_size: few
cdr3_aa: CASSLSFGVPTQYF
cdr3_nt: TGTGCCAGCAGTTTATCTTTTGGGGTACCTACCCAGTACTTC

j_call: TRBJ2-1
v_call: TRBV7-2
d_call: NA
clone_size: NA
cdr3_aa: CASSSPLLAAKDNEQFF
cdr3_nt: TGTGCCAGCAGCTCCCCGTTACTAGCCGCCAAGGACAATGAGCAGTTCTTC

j_call: TRBJ2-3
v_call: TRBV6-5
d_call: TRBD1
clone_size: many
cdr3_aa: CASSYVRDRGRGRDTQYF
cdr3_nt: TGTGCCAGCAGTTACGTGAGGGACAGGGGGCGCGGGAGAGATACGCAGTATTTT

j_call: TRBJ2-3
v_call: TRBV10-3
d_call: TRBD2
clone_size: many
cdr3_aa: CAIRDGGTDTQYF
cdr3_nt: TGTGCCATCAGGGACGGGGGGACAGATACGCAGTATTTT

j_call: TRBJ2-3
v_call: TRBV4-2
d_call: NA
clone_size: few
cdr3_aa: CASSQESASTDTQYF
cdr3_nt: TGTGCCAGCAGCCAAGAGTCAGCTAGCACAGATACGCAGTATTTT

j_call: TRBJ2-1
v_call: TRBV29-1
d_call: NA
clone_size: few
cdr3_aa: CSVTTSSYNEQFF
cdr3_nt: TGCAGCGTGACGACTAGCTCCTACAATGAGCAGTTCTTC